This T cell receptor (beta chain) originates from a study of shared clonotypes between healthy human individuals. Study findings and constraints: Sampling covered nothing but blood. Tissue TCR repertoires likely differ from those found in blood.

The germline gives CDR1 MNHEY, CDR2 SMNVEV (reference sequence). The length of the CDR3 is 12 residues. Assay used: immunoSEQ multiplex PCR; TCRdb lists only in-frame clones, some missing. The repertoire holds about 1.5 million clones, 95% to 99% seen once, with approximately 0.44% in the top ten. Nashville, Tennessee was home to all donors, each a Caucasian adult. Note on this clone: What it binds is not known. An end of the junction does not agree with germline; a read error may underlie this.

This receptor was taken from a young man in good health. The chain carries TRBV27 and TRBJ2-5, with 10 bases fitting TRBD2. Sequencing was done on a sample of naive CD4+ T cells sorted from blood. Indicated subset: CD45RA+ positively selected. CDR3 in amino acids: CASSPGLARLHF. Here the CDR3 DNA reads TGTGCCAGCAGTCCGGGACTAGCGCGCCTCCACTTC.